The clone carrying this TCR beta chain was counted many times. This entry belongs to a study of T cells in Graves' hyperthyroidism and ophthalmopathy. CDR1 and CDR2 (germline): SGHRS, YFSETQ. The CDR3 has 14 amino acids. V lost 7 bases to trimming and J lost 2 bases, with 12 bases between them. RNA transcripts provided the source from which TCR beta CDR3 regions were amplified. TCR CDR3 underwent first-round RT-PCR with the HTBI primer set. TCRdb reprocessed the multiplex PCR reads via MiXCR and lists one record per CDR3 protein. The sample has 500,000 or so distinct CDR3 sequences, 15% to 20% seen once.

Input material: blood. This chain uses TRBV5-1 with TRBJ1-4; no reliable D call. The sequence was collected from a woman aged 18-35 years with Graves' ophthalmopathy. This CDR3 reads CASGTGRTNEKLFF. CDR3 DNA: TGCGCCAGCGGAACTGGACGGACTAATGAAAAACTGTTTTTT.